Listed below are T cell receptor beta chains from one sample, sequenced in a study of T cells in Graves' hyperthyroidism and ophthalmopathy. In TCRdb, the multiplex PCR reads were re-called with MiXCR into one record per CDR3 protein. The data contain approximately 400,000 distinct CDR3 sequences, just under 15% of them singletons. The sequenced material came from blood. The receptors originated from a woman aged 30 to 39 with Graves' hyperthyroidism. CDR3s include the opening cysteine and the closing phenylalanine or tryptophan. Each record gives: J gene, clone size, D gene, V gene, CDR3 protein, CDR3 DNA. A D gene is named only where the DNA matches it firmly. Not all rows give a size; the values are once, few, many and, for expanded clones, a class.

TRBJ2-3 few TRBD2 TRBV20-1 CSALSGRDTDTQYF TGCAGTGCTCTTAGCGGGAGGGACACAGATACGCAGTATTTT
TRBJ2-1 NA NA TRBV7-7 CASSSPGSNEQFF TGTGCCAGCAGCTCCCCCGGCTCTAATGAGCAGTTCTTC
TRBJ2-7 many TRBD2 TRBV28 CASRTGTSGAYEQYF TGTGCCAGCAGAACCGGGACTAGCGGCGCCTACGAGCAGTACTTC
TRBJ1-1 NA TRBD1 TRBV9 CASSVAPGQGNTEAFF TGTGCCAGCAGCGTAGCGCCGGGACAGGGGAACACTGAAGCTTTCTTT
TRBJ2-1 NA TRBD2 TRBV2 CASSSSSGRVDEQFF TGTGCCAGCAGTTCCTCTAGCGGGAGGGTCGATGAGCAGTTCTTC
TRBJ2-3 NA NA TRBV5-1 CASSPTGRDTQYF TGCGCCAGCAGCCCGACAGGGAGGGATACGCAGTATTTT
TRBJ2-1 few TRBD2 TRBV7-2 CASSKLAAGYNEQFF TGTGCCAGCAGCAAACTAGCGGCGGGATACAATGAGCAGTTCTTC
TRBJ2-7 many NA TRBV18 CASSPILRSYEQYF TGTGCCAGCTCACCAATACTACGCTCCTACGAGCAGTACTTC
TRBJ2-2 few NA TRBV20-1 CSAGRPTNTGELFF TGCAGTGCAGGGAGGCCCACGAACACCGGGGAGCTGTTTTTT
TRBJ2-5 NA TRBD1 TRBV5-5 CASTHFPGQDQETQYF TGTGCCAGCACCCATTTTCCGGGACAGGACCAAGAGACCCAGTACTTC
TRBJ2-1 many TRBD2 TRBV3-1 CASSQVTGGPHNEQFF TGTGCCAGCAGCCAAGTAACGGGGGGACCTCACAATGAGCAGTTCTTC
TRBJ2-7 many NA TRBV10-3 CAISAGLPGYYEQYF TGTGCCATCAGTGCGGGACTGCCTGGCTACTACGAGCAGTACTTC
TRBJ2-1 many TRBD1 TRBV2 CASSDLTGGFNEQFF TGTGCCAGCAGTGATTTAACAGGGGGATTCAATGAGCAGTTCTTC
TRBJ2-1 few TRBD2 TRBV7-8 CASSDGLAEYNEQFF TGTGCCAGCAGCGACGGACTAGCAGAATACAATGAGCAGTTCTTC
TRBJ2-1 few TRBD2 TRBV25-1 CASSELLAGSYNEQFF TGTGCCAGCAGTGAACTACTAGCGGGATCCTACAATGAGCAGTTCTTC
TRBJ2-5 NA TRBD2 TRBV11-1 CASSLRLAGGQETQYF TGTGCCAGCAGCCTTAGACTAGCGGGGGGACAAGAGACCCAGTACTTC
TRBJ1-6 few NA TRBV27 CASSTSRNSPLHF TGTGCCAGCAGTACCTCGCGTAATTCACCCCTCCACTTT
TRBJ2-1 few NA TRBV27 CASKTGYSYNEQFF TGTGCCAGCAAAACAGGGTACTCCTACAATGAGCAGTTCTTC
TRBJ2-7 few NA TRBV19 CASSPEDTDSYEQYF TGTGCCAGTAGTCCCGAGGACACCGACTCCTACGAGCAGTACTTC
TRBJ2-1 NA TRBD2 TRBV24-1 CATSDSRSTSVYNEQFF TGTGCCACCAGTGACAGCCGGTCGACTAGCGTCTACAATGAGCAGTTCTTC
TRBJ2-5 NA TRBD2 TRBV9 CASSATSLGETQYF TGTGCCAGCAGCGCGACTAGCCTCGGAGAGACCCAGTACTTC
TRBJ2-7 NA TRBD2 TRBV19 CASSPSGASSYEQYF TGTGCCAGTAGTCCAAGCGGGGCCTCCTCCTACGAGCAGTACTTC
TRBJ1-5 NA NA TRBV7-9 CASSLVGRGSNQPQHF TGTGCCAGCAGCTTAGTGGGGAGGGGCAGCAATCAGCCCCAGCATTTT
TRBJ1-6 NA NA TRBV5-8 CASSWTPTGYNSPLHF TGTGCCAGCAGCTGGACACCTACGGGCTATAATTCACCCCTCCACTTT
TRBJ2-1 many NA TRBV10-3 CATLPSTDYNEQFF TGTGCCACCCTTCCCAGCACGGACTACAATGAGCAGTTCTTC
TRBJ2-7 many TRBD2 TRBV2 CASSEREGYYEQYF TGTGCCAGCAGTGAGCGGGAGGGCTACTACGAGCAGTACTTC
TRBJ1-1 many NA TRBV3-1 CASSDEWFTEAFF TGTGCCAGCAGCGATGAGTGGTTCACTGAAGCTTTCTTT
TRBJ1-5 many NA TRBV6-1 CASSPGTLGIYSNQPQHF TGTGCCAGCAGTCCCGGGACCCTGGGCATTTATAGCAATCAGCCCCAGCATTTT
TRBJ2-7 many NA TRBV7-2 CASSAGHLAYEQYF TGTGCCAGCAGCGCGGGACACCTAGCCTACGAGCAGTACTTC
TRBJ2-7 NA NA TRBV5-6 CASSTGLATIYEQYF TGTGCCAGCAGCACGGGACTCGCTACGATCTACGAGCAGTACTTC
TRBJ2-7 few TRBD2 TRBV19 CASTGAGTSGYEQYF TGTGCCAGTACAGGTGCGGGGACTAGCGGCTACGAGCAGTACTTC
TRBJ1-1 few NA TRBV14 CASSPLEGRRYQAFF TGTGCCAGCAGCCCCTTGGAAGGCCGTCGTTATCAAGCTTTCTTT
TRBJ1-1 many TRBD1 TRBV6-1 CASSSTGLNTEAFF TGTGCCAGCAGTTCGACAGGGCTGAACACTGAAGCTTTCTTT
TRBJ1-2 few NA TRBV20-1 CSARAGGYNYGYTF TGCAGTGCTAGAGCCGGAGGATATAACTATGGCTACACCTTC
TRBJ1-2 many NA TRBV11-2 CASSPWDTRNYGYTF TGTGCCAGCAGCCCTTGGGATACCCGGAACTATGGCTACACCTTC
TRBJ2-7 NA TRBD2 TRBV29-1 CSVEDPSGSPHEQYF TGCAGCGTTGAAGATCCCAGCGGGAGCCCCCACGAGCAGTACTTC
TRBJ2-1 few TRBD2 TRBV10-1 CASSDGTSGRALFF TGCGCCAGCAGTGACGGGACTAGCGGGAGGGCTCTGTTCTTC
TRBJ2-3 few NA TRBV19 CASSIPSRRSDTQYF TGTGCCAGTAGTATCCCCTCCAGGAGGTCAGATACGCAGTATTTT
TRBJ2-3 NA NA TRBV2 CASSEGQGQGYF TGTGCCAGCAGTGAGGGGCAGGGTCAAGGGTATTTT
TRBJ2-2 many TRBD2 TRBV25-1 CASSESLSGRAAGELFF TGTGCCAGCAGTGAATCGCTTAGCGGGAGGGCCGCCGGGGAGCTGTTTTTT